The 32 T cell receptor beta chains presented below share a single source sample, sequenced in a study of CD8 T cells in ankylosing spondylitis (dated by TCRdb to between 2016 and 2019). Preparation of the library involved 5' RACE. These reads were obtained on an Illumina HiSeq 2500. Starting from the raw public reads, TCRdb applied fastp trimming at Q25, assembled clones with MiXCR and retained in-frame beta chains. Each CDR3 protein appears once, grouped with its most common genes and DNA. The sample table records some 13,000 distinct CDR3 sequences; under 3.5% of these occur just once. Of the sample, roughly 9.4% falls within the top ten clones. The sequencing input was blood, either unsorted or a sorted T cell fraction (not recorded which). These receptors all stem from a male donor with ankylosing spondylitis or in good health (not recorded which).

This clonotype was found many times. J is TRBJ2-3 and V is TRBV9; unclear D gene. From germline, CDR1 is SGDLS and CDR2 YYNGEE. Trimming cost V 4 bases and J 2 bases, with 14 bases left between them. This CDR3 has 15 residues. The CDR3 nucleotides read TGTGCCAGCAGCCCCCTGCCTGTCCTCACAGATACGCAGTATTTT. This gives the protein CASSPLPVLTDTQYF.

This clonotype was picked up many times. This sequence joins TRBV9 and TRBJ1-6; 7 bases are a match to TRBD1. This CDR3 is built from 15 residues. Germline V gives CDR1 SGDLS, CDR2 YYNGEE. J gave up 10 bases and V 3 bases, and 10 bases lay outside the gene matches. The DNA for the CDR3 is TGTGCCAGCAGCGGGGAGGGGGCGAGGCGCTCACCCCTCCACTTT. It is translated as CASSGEGARRSPLHF.

This clonotype showed up many times. The DNA of the CDR3 is TGTGCCAGCAGCCCACCCTACGAGCAGTACTTC. Its protein product is CASSPPYEQYF. The chain joins TRBV27 to TRBJ2-7; no clear D. Trimming took 6 bases from V and 2 from J, leaving 5 bases between them. CDR1 and CDR2 from the germline V gene are MNHEY and SMNVEV (reference sequence). The CDR3 totals 11 residues.

This clonotype has a count of ten or more. This chain uses TRBV9 with TRBJ2-5, with D maybe TRBD2 (6 bases). Germline assignment: CDR1 SGDLS and CDR2 YYNGEE. With 0 bases removed from V and 1 base from J, the gap between germline ends came to 13 bases. The CDR3 consists of 16 residues. The CDR3 loop reads CASSVDPGGSQETQYF. Written as DNA, the CDR3 is TGTGCCAGCAGCGTAGATCCCGGGGGTAGCCAAGAGACCCAGTACTTC.

There are many counts of this clonotype. The chain has TRBV9 and TRBJ2-5, with D hard to call. This CDR3 spans 17 amino acids. Germline loops: CDR1 SGDLS, CDR2 YYNGEE. V dropped 4 bases and J dropped 5 bases, with 24 bases sitting between them. This chain's CDR3 is CASSRTLSLEGRETQYF. For the CDR3, the DNA is TGTGCCAGCAGCCGTACTCTCTCTTTAGAAGGTCGGGAGACCCAGTACTTC.

This clonotype has only a few counts. This chain links TRBV9 with TRBJ2-2; 10 bases fit TRBD1. The CDR3 is 16 amino acids. CDR1 and CDR2 from the germline V gene are SGDLS and YYNGEE. V lost 4 bases, J lost 6 bases, and 9 bases stayed unmatched. The CDR3 loop reads CASSPRDRGRAGELFF. As DNA, the CDR3 is TGTGCCAGCAGCCCCCGGGACAGGGGAAGGGCCGGGGAGCTGTTTTTT.

At least ten counts were recorded for this clonotype. The chain employs TRBV12-3 or TRBV12-4 and TRBJ2-5, with 12 bases that match TRBD1. The CDR3 is 15 residues long. The ends lost 9 bases at V and 5 bases at J; junction bases unmatched: 10. CDR3 sequence: CASFGRDRGRETQYF. The CDR3 region has the DNA TGTGCCAGTTTTGGCCGGGACAGGGGGCGGGAGACCCAGTACTTC.

This clonotype was counted ten times or more. The chain joins TRBV9 to TRBJ2-5, with D possibly TRBD2 on 6 matching bases. The V end lost 0 bases, the J end lost 4 bases, and 13 bases lay between the germline ends. Germline CDR1 and CDR2: SGDLS and YYNGEE. The CDR3 length is 15 residues. The chain's CDR3 is CASSVAGLVGETQYF. The CDR3 region has the DNA TGTGCCAGCAGCGTAGCGGGACTCGTGGGAGAGACCCAGTACTTC.

By share of the sample, this clonotype is medium-sized. This chain joins TRBV9 and TRBJ1-2, with 7 bases aligning to TRBD1. Looked up from germline, CDR1 is SGDLS and CDR2 is YYNGEE. The V gene end was trimmed by 2 bases and the J gene end by 4 bases; junction bases not matched to a gene: 11. This CDR3 contains 16 residues. CDR3 loop: CASSVQTGQSSYGYTF. In nucleotides, the CDR3 is TGTGCCAGCAGCGTTCAGACAGGGCAGTCTTCCTATGGCTACACCTTC.

The rearrangement joins TRBV9 to TRBJ1-5; TRBD1 matches at 11 bases. The junction had 2 bases not matched to a gene; V was cut back by 3 bases and J by 3 bases. The CDR3 is made up of 15 amino acids. Per germline, CDR1 SGDLS and CDR2 YYNGEE. This CDR3 is CASSGGQGDNQPQHF. For the CDR3, the DNA is TGTGCCAGCAGCGGGGGACAGGGGGACAATCAGCCCCAGCATTTT.

V usage is TRBV9 and J usage is TRBJ2-7; no clear D gene. CDR3 length: 14 amino acids. Germline V gene sequence: CDR1 SGDLS, CDR2 YYNGEE. Trimming pared 1 base from V and 0 bases from J, leaving 8 bases between. The CDR3 here is CASSVSPFSYEQYF. CDR3 nucleotides: TGTGCCAGCAGCGTATCCCCCTTCTCCTACGAGCAGTACTTC.

This clonotype occurred many times. The V gene is TRBV9, the J gene TRBJ2-5, with 10 bases matching TRBD2. The CDR3 runs to 18 residues. J was trimmed by 9 bases and V by 0 bases; bases with no gene match: 17. CDR1 is SGDLS and CDR2 is YYNGEE in the germline V gene. For the CDR3, the DNA is TGTGCCAGCAGCGTAGAGGAGTGGGCTAGCGGGGGCCATTCGGCCCAGTACTTC. The encoded protein is CASSVEEWASGGHSAQYF.

This clonotype was recorded many times. The chain couples TRBV9 to TRBJ2-4; D is perhaps TRBD1 (6 bases). Germline V CDR1 and CDR2: SGDLS, YYNGEE. The CDR3 contains 15 residues. V lost 4 bases, J lost 5 bases, and 16 bases lay in between. CDR3 bases: TGTGCCAGCAGCCCGAAAACAGGGTTTGAAAACATTCAGTACTTC. Protein product: CASSPKTGFENIQYF.

In this sample, this clonotype is medium-sized (0.01 to 0.1%). The chain is built from TRBV9 and TRBJ2-5; D is ambiguous. V was shortened by 0 bases and J by 2 bases, with 14 bases between the two germline ends. CDR3 length: 16 residues. Germline CDR1 SGDLS, CDR2 YYNGEE. DNA of the CDR3: TGTGCCAGCAGCGTAGGGGCTTCGAACGATCAAGAGACCCAGTACTTC. This translates into CASSVGASNDQETQYF.

This clonotype was counted at least ten times. V usage is TRBV9 and J usage is TRBJ1-3; D uncertain. Trimming stripped 0 bases from V and 6 bases from J, with 7 bases between. Germline loops: CDR1 SGDLS, CDR2 YYNGEE. CDR3 size: 13 residues. The CDR3 loop reads CASSVALENTIYF. For the CDR3, the DNA is TGTGCCAGCAGCGTAGCTTTGGAAAACACCATATATTTT.

By frequency in the sample, this clonotype is medium-sized. This chain connects TRBV9 to TRBJ2-1, with TRBD2 matching over 11 bases. V lost 0 bases to trimming and J lost 7 bases; unmatched junction nucleotides: 3. The CDR3 is 15 residues long. CDR1 and CDR2 (germline): SGDLS, YYNGEE. Here the CDR3 DNA reads TGTGCCAGCAGCGTAGTTAGCGGGGGGGCAAATGAGCAGTTCTTC. This translates into CASSVVSGGANEQFF. Complete variable domain (other parts from reference TRBV9 and TRBJ2-1): DSGVTQTPKHLITATGQRVTLRCSPRSGDLSVYWYQQSLDQGLQFLIQYYNGEERAKGNILERFSAQQFPDLHSELNLSSLELGDSALYFCASSVVSGGANEQFFGPGTRLTVL.

At least ten counts were recorded for this clonotype. The V and J genes are TRBV9 and TRBJ2-5, with 8 positions matching TRBD2. Germline V CDR1 and CDR2: SGDLS, YYNGEE. The CDR3 is made up of 16 amino acids. V lost 1 base to trimming and J lost 2 bases; unmatched junction nucleotides: 7. This CDR3 reads CASSVSTSAMQETQYF. The DNA of the CDR3 is TGTGCCAGCAGCGTATCGACTAGCGCAATGCAAGAGACCCAGTACTTC.

This clonotype was picked up many times. CDR3 DNA: TGTGCCAGCAGCGTTGGACCGGGACAAAAAAACACCGGGGAGCTGTTTTTT. This encodes CASSVGPGQKNTGELFF. The gene calls are TRBV9 and TRBJ2-2; tentative D call: TRBD1 (6 bases). The CDR3 sequence is 17 residues long. The V end lost 2 bases, the J end lost 2 bases, and 16 bases lay between the germline ends. CDR1 and CDR2 from the germline V gene are SGDLS and YYNGEE. Full variable domain (remainder filled in from reference TRBV9 and TRBJ2-2): DSGVTQTPKHLITATGQRVTLRCSPRSGDLSVYWYQQSLDQGLQFLIQYYNGEERAKGNILERFSAQQFPDLHSELNLSSLELGDSALYFCASSVGPGQKNTGELFFGEGSRLTVL.

Many counts were recorded for this clonotype. This chain connects TRBV9 to TRBJ1-1; 7 positions agree with TRBD1. This CDR3 is 14 amino acids long. J gave up 6 bases and V 4 bases, and 9 bases lay outside the gene matches. The V gene's germline CDR1 is SGDLS and CDR2 YYNGEE. CDR3 amino acids: CASSKLGTVSEAFF. Here the CDR3 DNA reads TGTGCCAGCAGCAAACTAGGGACAGTCTCTGAAGCTTTCTTT. Full variable domain (missing parts from reference TRBV9 and TRBJ1-1): DSGVTQTPKHLITATGQRVTLRCSPRSGDLSVYWYQQSLDQGLQFLIQYYNGEERAKGNILERFSAQQFPDLHSELNLSSLELGDSALYFCASSKLGTVSEAFFGQGTRLTVV.

This clonotype was seen many times. The chain recombines TRBV9 with TRBJ2-5, with 12 bases aligning to TRBD2. CDR3 size: 19 residues. V shed 0 bases and J 4 bases; nucleotides not matched to a gene: 13. Looked up from germline, CDR1 is SGDLS and CDR2 is YYNGEE. The DNA for the CDR3 is TGTGCCAGCAGCGTAGGTCTAGCGGGGGGGCAGAGGTTCGGAGAGACCCAGTACTTC. Its translation is CASSVGLAGGQRFGETQYF.

This clonotype was counted many times. The J gene is TRBJ2-3, the V gene TRBV9; D unclear. V dropped 3 bases and J dropped 5 bases, with 10 bases sitting between them. The CDR3 has 13 amino acids. CDR1 SGDLS and CDR2 YYNGEE come from the germline V gene. The CDR3 loop is CASSASLGDTQYF. DNA of the CDR3: TGTGCCAGCAGCGCATCCCTCGGAGATACGCAGTATTTT.

This clonotype was recorded many times. This chain joins TRBV9 and TRBJ2-3; the D call may be TRBD1 or TRBD2 (5 bases each). The CDR3 extends over 14 amino acids. The germline CDR1 and CDR2 sequences are SGDLS and YYNGEE. V shed 2 bases and J shed 2 bases, with 9 bases lying between them. The CDR3 DNA follows: TGTGCCAGCAGCGTCGGGACCCTCACAGATACGCAGTATTTT. This sequence encodes CASSVGTLTDTQYF.

This clonotype showed up many times. The rearrangement uses TRBV9 and TRBJ2-7; 9 bases are shared with TRBD2. The CDR3 contains 18 residues. The germline gives CDR1 SGDLS, CDR2 YYNGEE. Losses at the gene ends were 0 bases for V and 0 bases for J; bases not matched to a gene: 10. CDR3 loop: CASSVGISGGYSSYEQYF. CDR3 in DNA: TGTGCCAGCAGCGTAGGAATTAGCGGGGGTTATAGCTCCTACGAGCAGTACTTC.

The chain joins TRBV9 to TRBJ2-1; tentative D call: TRBD2 (5 bases). Between the trimmed V and J ends, which lost 0 bases and 5 bases, there was a span of 12 bases. In germline, CDR1 is SGDLS, CDR2 YYNGEE. The length of the CDR3 is 15 residues. CDR3 in amino acids: CASSVGVASNNEQFF. The CDR3 region has the DNA TGTGCCAGCAGCGTAGGAGTCGCTAGCAACAATGAGCAGTTCTTC.

This clonotype appeared many times. The chain uses TRBV9 and TRBJ2-1; a weak D match, TRBD2 (7 bases). CDR1 SGDLS and CDR2 YYNGEE come from the germline V gene. V was pared by 1 base and J by 3 bases, with 11 bases between. The CDR3 consists of 15 residues. The CDR3 region has the DNA TGTGCCAGCAGCGTACGGGGGGCGATCTACAATGAGCAGTTCTTC. Protein sequence: CASSVRGAIYNEQFF.

This clonotype was recorded at least ten times. The rearrangement uses TRBV9 and TRBJ1-2; TRBD1 matches at 10 bases. The V gene end was trimmed by 3 bases and the J gene end by 4 bases; junction bases not matched to a gene: 6. This CDR3 has 15 residues. Germline CDR1 and CDR2: SGDLS and YYNGEE. CDR3 protein: CASSEGGTGVYGYTF. CDR3 coding DNA: TGTGCCAGCAGCGAGGGCGGGACAGGGGTCTATGGCTACACCTTC.

This clonotype is judged medium-sized. The chain carries TRBV9 and TRBJ2-1; 8 nucleotides match TRBD2. V shed 2 bases, J shed 3 bases, and the junction held 1 base outside the gene matches. The CDR3 consists of 14 residues. From germline, CDR1 is SGDLS and CDR2 YYNGEE. CDR3 sequence (DNA): TGTGCCAGCAGCGTTAGCGGGGACTACAATGAGCAGTTCTTC. Translating it yields CASSVSGDYNEQFF.

This clonotype was picked up many times. The chain uses TRBV9 and TRBJ2-2, with D perhaps matching TRBD1 (5 bases). Per the germline V gene, CDR1 is SGDLS and CDR2 is YYNGEE. V was clipped by 6 bases and J by 2 bases, with 11 bases between them. The CDR3 length is 14 residues. CDR3 protein: CASTRQTNTGELFF. For the CDR3, the DNA is TGTGCCAGCACTAGACAGACTAACACCGGGGAGCTGTTTTTT. Full variable domain (rest looked up from reference TRBV9 and TRBJ2-2): DSGVTQTPKHLITATGQRVTLRCSPRSGDLSVYWYQQSLDQGLQFLIQYYNGEERAKGNILERFSAQQFPDLHSELNLSSLELGDSALYFCASTRQTNTGELFFGEGSRLTVL.

Many counts were recorded for this clonotype. This rearrangement joins TRBV9 to TRBJ2-5; D uncertain. The germline gives CDR1 SGDLS, CDR2 YYNGEE. V gave up 0 bases and J gave up 4 bases, with 13 bases separating them. This CDR3 region has 15 residues. For the CDR3, the DNA is TGTGCCAGCAGCGTAGCTACGAACAGTGGAGAGACCCAGTACTTC. This codes for CASSVATNSGETQYF.

This clonotype was observed many times. V usage is TRBV9 and J usage is TRBJ2-3; possibly TRBD2 for D (5 bases). V lost 3 bases and J 5 bases, leaving 19 bases between the germline ends. The CDR3 length is 16 residues. CDR1 SGDLS and CDR2 YYNGEE come from the germline V gene. In nucleotides, the CDR3 is TGTGCCAGCAGCGGTGGCGGGTTTCACCTAGGAGATACGCAGTATTTT. This codes for CASSGGGFHLGDTQYF.

This clonotype was picked up many times. The rearrangement uses TRBV9 and TRBJ1-3, with D tentatively TRBD1 (5 bases). Germline-derived CDR1 and CDR2 are SGDLS and YYNGEE. V lost 3 bases, J lost 4 bases, and 11 bases lay in between. This CDR3 is 14 amino acids long. The CDR3 here is CASSGWDVGNTIYF. The CDR3 bases are TGTGCCAGCAGCGGGTGGGACGTAGGAAACACCATATATTTT. Complete variable domain (other parts from reference TRBV9 and TRBJ1-3): DSGVTQTPKHLITATGQRVTLRCSPRSGDLSVYWYQQSLDQGLQFLIQYYNGEERAKGNILERFSAQQFPDLHSELNLSSLELGDSALYFCASSGWDVGNTIYFGEGSWLTVV.

The V gene is TRBV9, the J gene TRBJ1-2, with TRBD1 matching over 7 bases. The CDR3 spans 16 residues. Germline CDR1 SGDLS, CDR2 YYNGEE. The V segment lost 0 bases and the J segment 3 bases; nucleotides outside the gene matches: 8. CDR3 nucleotide sequence: TGTGCCAGCAGCGTAGACGGGACAGCACTTGACTATGGCTACACCTTC. It yields the protein CASSVDGTALDYGYTF.